This T cell receptor beta chain was recorded in a study of Ad26.COV2.S vaccination and SARS-CoV-2 variants. Study as a whole: Once or twice, 56 days apart, Ad26.COV2.S was delivered intramuscularly.

Described treatment: roughly 19 received Ad26.COV2.S at low or high dose, single or two shots; about 5 received placebo; per-sample allocation not given. All samples were drawn on day 63, counting from the first vaccine or placebo injection. Immunization relied on an Ad26 vector, which expressed Wuhan-strain SARS-CoV-2 spike. This CDR3 spans 14 amino acids. The V gene's germline CDR1 is GTSNPN and CDR2 SVGIG (reference sequence). V lost 3 bases and J 1 base, leaving 12 bases between the germline ends. Data came from immunoSEQ multiplex PCR; TCRdb stores just in-frame clones and leaves some out. The sample yields approximately 420,000 clones, roughly 88% seen once.

The receptor was derived from a person between 18 and 65 years old who received the Ad26.COV2.S COVID-19 vaccine or a placebo. This chain uses TRBV30 with TRBJ2-5; D not certain. The sequenced sample was peripheral blood, obtained in a trial of Ad26.COV2.S vaccine versus placebo. The CDR3 nucleotides read TGTGCCTGGAGCGACCGAAGGGTCCAAGAGACCCAGTACTTC. This translates into CAWSDRRVQETQYF.